The sequence of this T cell receptor beta chain was determined in a study of cytomegalovirus exposure and HLA in healthy donors (TCRdb year 2017). Background for the entire study: According to an earlier analysis of several hundred of the donors, about 179 million T cells yielded 100 million or so unique TCR beta sequences and 276 Gb of sequence data. An early release that covered 500 to 800 HLA-typed donors contained approximately 300 gigabases of sequencing data and some 87 million unique TCR sequences. Of the approximately 400 genotyped donors, 65% to 90% fell in the genetic ancestry cluster associated with self-reported Caucasian donors. The aim of the study was to test whether cataloging public T cell receptors could identify signatures of past pathogen exposure. The study profiled the T cell repertoires of hundreds of subjects by immunosequencing and related them to cytomegalovirus serostatus. Along with the roughly 670-subject first cohort, a separate validation cohort of more than 90 different subjects was used. To predict cytomegalovirus infection status, the study combined high-throughput TCR immunosequencing, statistical association of individual TCRs with disease status, and machine learning. In a later analysis, previously published TCR beta repertoires from about 670 donors were re-analyzed and high-resolution HLA genotyping was added so that TCR occurrence patterns could be studied. Rather than using new phenotypic data, the later analysis identified candidate immune exposures from TCR beta sequences and from how often those sequences occurred across donors. To decide whether each TCR beta V gene segment behaved as functional or pseudogenic, an earlier analysis of some 580 of the donors relied on high-throughput TCR beta sequencing. Donor age, sex, ethnicity and CMV serostatus were collected together with the repertoire data. A later genetic analysis used genome-wide SNP genotypes for about 60% of the 666 donors, treating that subset as a discovery cohort. Every discovery cohort repertoire had been produced on one sequencing platform. HLA typing covered class I and class II loci at four-digit resolution. The number of typed donors differed by locus: roughly 629-640 for A, B, C, DRB1 and DQB1; some 540 for DQA1; approximately 600 for DPA1; and some 450 for DPB1. Because of strong linkage in the cohort, roughly five DR-DQ haplotypes were treated as single units for association and clustering. Across 398 genotyped donors of the cohort, an average of about 200,000 unique TCR beta nucleotide sequences per donor were sequenced, and roughly 18% of those sequences were non-productive. Findings and caveats that apply to the study as a whole: The cohort was sequenced for TCR beta chains only, and without alpha or paired-chain data the features that could be detected were limited. Linkage disequilibrium might explain the correlated functional status among segregating V segments, but an unknown experimental factor could not be excluded. Assigning TCR associations to individual alleles was difficult when HLA alleles, especially DR and DQ, strongly co-occurred. Compared with the 666-donor mean, donors in an Asian-associated ancestry cluster had fewer N-insertions in productive TCRs, according to a later genetic analysis. The sequencing pipeline was judged likely to have produced a cluster of highly shared sequence variants as a technical artifact. In a later genetic analysis, a missense DCLRE1C variant was associated with V-gene and J-gene trimming of TCR beta chains, and the association was replicated in an independent cohort. The presence/absence analyses assumed that sequencing depth was roughly uniform across donors, and that assumption may not be true. Most TCR sequences were observed very rarely across donors, whereas some public TCRs were present in many individuals. Immune exposure information for the cohort was limited to CMV serostatus. Some IMGT-functional V segments, including TRBV6-2 and TRBV6-3, could not be told apart with the 87-base-pair reads, so those segments were excluded. A further reported finding was that TCR beta sequences accurately predicted the HLA-A and HLA-B alleles for most subjects in the first cohort. A later analysis reported that several top co-occurrence clusters appeared linked to parvovirus B19, influenza, CMV and Epstein-Barr virus. Specific HLA alleles were associated with roughly 16,000 TCR beta sequences at a false discovery rate of 0.05 in a later analysis. In a later analysis, HLA-associated TCR beta chains showed more clonal expansion and lower generation probabilities than non-associated chains that were equally common. Because counts were too low, 15 to 20 rarely observed V segments, including chromosome 9 orphons, were excluded from the earlier analysis of 500 to 700 of the donors. HLA typing was unavailable for some donors at each locus, so association tests used only the typed subset. In an earlier analysis of around 600 of the donors, most TCR beta V segments were observed in productive rearrangements about 90% or about 30% of the time, broadly matching IMGT annotations. The study gave a list of under 200 TCR beta chains associated with cytomegalovirus. Cytomegalovirus status was reported to be diagnosed by the classifier with high specificity and sensitivity in both the original and validation cohorts. A later analysis found that TCR association rates varied across HLA loci, with DRB1 alleles showing the most associated TCRs and HLA-C alleles the fewest. Most CMV-associated TCR beta chains appeared to be HLA-restricted in a later analysis, and the HLA associations seemed to be driven largely by CMV exposure. In vitro tests confirmed that a few of the cytomegalovirus-associated TCR beta chains recognize cytomegalovirus antigens. The authors suggested that the approach could potentially be extended to other disease states and immunological phenotypes.

A remark on this clone: It lacks a known antigen. Base quality data are lacking; no much larger clone is found one base away.

In total, approximately 610 healthy bone marrow donors made up the cohort. All cohort members were sampled while nominally healthy, although unrecorded immune exposures were likely present. The donor was CMV seropositive and was included in the group of 250 to 300 seropositive cohort members. Every donor gave a peripheral blood sample, and the peripheral blood mononuclear cells from that sample were used for TCR beta sequencing. Genomic DNA extraction from the blood cell samples was performed with the Qiagen DNeasy Blood Extraction Kit. Library generation was performed with the immunoSEQ multiplex PCR assay. For the multiplex PCR, a mixture combining 60 forward primers for TCR Vbeta segments and 13 reverse primers for TCR Jbeta segments was used. The CDR3 region of rearranged TCR beta genes was amplified from genomic DNA with a multiplex PCR assay. The Illumina HiSeq System was used to sequence the amplified TCR beta libraries as 87-base-pair reads. On the authors' methods: In a later analysis, roughly 80 million unique TCR beta chains were counted across the roughly 700 repertoires, and roughly 10 million of these chains were shared by at least two donors. Raw reads were error-corrected and collapsed into unique sequences with a nearest-neighbor algorithm that merged closely related sequences to remove PCR and sequencing errors. V, D and J gene segments were assigned by aligning CDR3 sequences to IMGT reference sequences. For a sequence to be retained, a match of at least six nucleotides was required to both a V gene segment and a J gene segment. Rearrangements were classified as productive when the CDR3 lacked stop codons and remained in frame with V and J, and all other rearrangements were classified as non-productive. CDR3 was defined by IMGT convention, running from the second conserved V-encoded cysteine to the conserved J-encoded phenylalanine. In an earlier analysis of more than 550 of the donors, sequences lacking an unambiguous match to a single V gene segment were excluded. In an earlier analysis of a few hundred of the donors, a V segment was called functional when productive rearrangements were above 56.7%, and segregating when the standard deviation between donors exceeded 5%. A statistical classification framework was built to diagnose cytomegalovirus status from the catalog of TCR beta chain sequences. V and J gene assignment, in a later analysis, came from comparing TCR nucleotide sequences with IMGT/GENE-DB human TR gene sequences. In a later analysis, CDR3 sequences and most-parsimonious VDJ recombination scenarios were assigned using the TCRdist pipeline. In a later analysis, each TCR beta chain was defined by its CDR3 amino acid sequence together with its V-gene family, and reads lacking a unique V-gene family were excluded. In a later analysis, fewer than 650 highly shared, low-generation-probability nucleotide sequences were removed to address suspected cross-contamination and a sequencing artifact. In a later analysis, a clonal expansion index was calculated for each public chain from normalized within-repertoire ranks of inferred template counts. In a later analysis, generation probabilities were computed with a VDJ recombination model fitted to out-of-frame rearrangements, and the resulting probabilities were checked against IGoR. In a later analysis, hypergeometric tests were used to score TCR-TCR, TCR-HLA and TCR-CMV co-occurrence, with a repertoire-size bias correction applied to TCR pairs. To estimate false discovery rates, a later analysis permuted the HLA or CMV assignments 20 times. In a later analysis, co-occurring TCRs were grouped using DBSCAN, with TCRdist sequence similarity added in when clustering inside HLA-allele-positive subsets. Repertoires with fewer than 30,000 or more than 120,000 public chains, plus five repertoires with anomalous nucleotide sharing, were excluded from co-occurrence clustering. In TCRdb, the immuneACCESS table is reduced to in-frame sequences with V and J assigned. These tables do not hold every clone; where another copy was compared, an unresolved V gene accounts for under half, and the others remain unexplained. The V and J calls and the clone size are those of that table, but D and trimming were determined from the DNA. Within this sample are roughly 220,000 clones, with 70% of them counted one time only. Around 3% of the sample is held by the ten biggest clonotypes.

The CDR3 runs 14 amino acids, cysteine and phenylalanine included. The CDR3 DNA has 42 bases and is translated from base 1. Looking up the germline V gene (reference sequence) yields CDR1 MNHNY and CDR2 SVGAGI. V lost 4 bases and J lost 10 bases, and the count of bases not matched to a germline gene is 9. The sequenced sample consisted of PBMCs. Recombination linked TRBV6-6 to TRBJ2-1; 8 middle bases align to TRBD2. This receptor was identified in a man aged 35 to 55 in good health and CMV-seropositive. The CDR3 reads CASSSGTSVREQFF. The DNA is TGTGCCAGCAGTTCCGGGACTAGTGTAAGGGAGCAGTTCTTC.